Sequencing of this TCR beta chain was carried out in a study of T cells expressing NK-cell markers. Notes on the study in general: In several donors, these clonotypes also led the CD3+CD56-NKG2C+ fraction.

The CDR3 spans 14 residues. Germline loops: CDR1 WNHNN, CDR2 SYGVQD (reference sequence). Production of TCR beta cDNA relied on 5'RACE template switching with UMIs. From its re-call of the 5' RACE reads, TCRdb lists each CDR3 protein once, without DNA. The table for this sample gives under 600,000 distinct CDR3 sequences. About this clonotype itself: Its matching antigen is unknown.

The J gene is TRBJ2-5, the V gene TRBV10-1; TCRdb names TRBD1, which stays unverified in the absence of DNA. Source material: blood T cells: a sorted CD56 or NKG2C T cell subset, CD4+ or CD8+ T cells, or bulk PBMC T cells (not recorded which). The receptor was isolated from a woman aged 45-59 years in good health. CDR3: CASSTGTGLETQYF.